This record looks at one TCR beta chain sequence and its context. Antigen: not known. The CDR3 has 13 residues. Deletions cut 6 bases from V and 1 base from J, with 9 bases between. CDR1 SEHNR and CDR2 FQNEAQ come from the germline V gene (reference sequence). The sample is drawn from a study of a mutant IDH1 vaccine in newly diagnosed glioma. Turning to the study itself: The earlier regimen, radiotherapy, temozolomide, or both, was most often both. Study conclusions and caveats: It seemed that pseudoprogression was not linked to changes in the top peripheral T cell clonotypes. Evidence of vaccine-induced immune responses was documented in about 93% of patients.

Here immunoSEQ multiplex PCR was the method, and the copy in TCRdb shows in-frame clones only, minus some. The data contain about 51,000 clones, approximately 80% of them singletons. Time point: baseline, week 1 (first vaccination visit). Treatment in this sample: pre-vaccination baseline after standard-of-care therapy. The V and J genes are TRBV7-9 and TRBJ1-1, with D unresolved. The starting material was PBMCs, obtained from a glioma patient treated with radiotherapy, temozolomide or both. The TCR originated in a middle-aged woman with glioma. For the CDR3, the DNA is TGTGCCAGCAGTCAAGAGGGGAACACTGAAGCTTTCTTT. Translated, it gives CASSQEGNTEAFF. Using reference TRBV7-9 and TRBJ1-1 for the parts outside the CDR3, the full variable domain is DTGVSQNPRHKITKRGQNVTFRCDPISEHNRLYWYRQTLGQGPEFLTYFQNEAQLEKSRLLSDRFSAERPKGSFSTLEIQRTEQGDSAMYLCASSQEGNTEAFFGQGTRLTVV.